In its sample, the clone carrying this T cell receptor beta chain was seen a few times. Its antigen remains unknown. The CDR3 length is 13 residues. V shed 6 bases, J shed 5 bases, and the junction held 4 bases outside the gene matches. CDR1 is MNHNS, CDR2 SASEGT, per germline. TCRdb ran MiXCR on the 5' RACE reads and lists one entry per CDR3 protein. The sample records 35,000 to 55,000 distinct CDR3 sequences, 8% to 10% being singletons. This entry is derived from a study of T-cell memory formation after mild COVID-19. General observations from the study: Contracting CD4+ clones were located mainly in CM and EM, and CD8+ clones in EMRA.

The rearrangement links TRBV6-1 to TRBJ1-5; 7 bases match TRBD1. This TCR was sampled from an adult woman who had mild COVID-19 (a few samples of this study predate the infection). Cell type and time point are not known. The source material was PBMCs or a T cell subset sorted from them (not recorded which). CDR3 sequence reads: CASRGTDYQPQHF. The DNA of the CDR3 is TGTGCCAGCAGAGGGACAGATTATCAGCCCCAGCATTTT.